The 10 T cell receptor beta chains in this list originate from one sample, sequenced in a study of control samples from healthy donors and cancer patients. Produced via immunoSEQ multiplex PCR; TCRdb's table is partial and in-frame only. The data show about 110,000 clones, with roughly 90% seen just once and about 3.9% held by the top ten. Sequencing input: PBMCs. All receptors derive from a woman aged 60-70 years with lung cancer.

The CDR3 loop is CASSDGGRETQYF. The CDR3 DNA is TGTGCCAGCAGTGATGGGGGGCGGGAGACCCAGTACTTC. The V gene is TRBV2, the J gene TRBJ2-5; D assignment may be TRBD1 or TRBD2 (6 bases each). The CDR3 contains 13 residues. The V and J ends lost 3 bases and 5 bases respectively, with 10 bases between them. Germline loops: CDR1 SNHLY, CDR2 FYNNEI.

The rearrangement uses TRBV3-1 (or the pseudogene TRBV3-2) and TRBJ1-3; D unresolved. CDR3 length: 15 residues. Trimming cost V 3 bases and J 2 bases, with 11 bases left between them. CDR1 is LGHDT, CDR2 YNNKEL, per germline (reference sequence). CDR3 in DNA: TGTGCCAGCAGCCATATCAGTGCGGCTGGAAACACCATATATTTT. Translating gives CASSHISAAGNTIYF.

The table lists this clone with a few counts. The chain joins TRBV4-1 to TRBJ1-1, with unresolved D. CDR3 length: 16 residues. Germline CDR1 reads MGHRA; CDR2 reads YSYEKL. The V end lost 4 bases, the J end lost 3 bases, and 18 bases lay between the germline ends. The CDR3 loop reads CASSPIGRRIDTEAFF. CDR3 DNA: TGCGCCAGCAGCCCAATCGGGAGGCGGATAGACACTGAAGCTTTCTTT.

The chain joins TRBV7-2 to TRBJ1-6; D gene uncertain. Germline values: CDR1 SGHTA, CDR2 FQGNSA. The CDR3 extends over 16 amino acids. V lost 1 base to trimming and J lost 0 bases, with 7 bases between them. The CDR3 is CASSLVASSYNSPLHF. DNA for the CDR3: TGTGCCAGCAGCTTAGTTGCGAGCTCCTATAATTCACCCCTCCACTTT.

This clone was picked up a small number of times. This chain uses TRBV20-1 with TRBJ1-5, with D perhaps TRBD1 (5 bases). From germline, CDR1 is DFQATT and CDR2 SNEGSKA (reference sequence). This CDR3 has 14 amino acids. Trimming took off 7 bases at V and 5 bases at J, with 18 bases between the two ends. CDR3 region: CSVSDGGVYQPQHF. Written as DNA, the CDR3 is TGCAGTGTGAGTGACGGGGGAGTCTATCAGCCCCAGCATTTT.

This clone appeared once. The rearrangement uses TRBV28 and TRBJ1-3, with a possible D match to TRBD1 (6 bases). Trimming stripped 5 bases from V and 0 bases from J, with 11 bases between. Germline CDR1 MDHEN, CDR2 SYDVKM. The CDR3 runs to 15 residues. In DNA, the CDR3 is TGTGCCAGCAGTACAGCAGGGGTCTCTGGAAACACCATATATTTT. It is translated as CASSTAGVSGNTIYF.

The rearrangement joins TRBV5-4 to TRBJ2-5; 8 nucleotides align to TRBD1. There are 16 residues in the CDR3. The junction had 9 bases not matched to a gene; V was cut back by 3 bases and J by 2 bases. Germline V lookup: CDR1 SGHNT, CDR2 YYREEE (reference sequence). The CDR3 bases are TGTGCCAGCAGCTCCCCACCGACAGGGGCACAAGAGACCCAGTACTTC. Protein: CASSSPPTGAQETQYF.

DNA for the CDR3: TGTGCCAGCAGTTACGCCCGGGGTCTTGGATACGAGCAGTACTTC. Translating gives CASSYARGLGYEQYF. The chain employs TRBV6-5 and TRBJ2-7; tentatively, D is TRBD2 (5 bases). The V gene lost 2 bases and the J gene lost 4 bases, with 15 bases spanning the gap. CDR1 is MNHEY, CDR2 SVGAGI, per germline. The CDR3 runs 15 residues.

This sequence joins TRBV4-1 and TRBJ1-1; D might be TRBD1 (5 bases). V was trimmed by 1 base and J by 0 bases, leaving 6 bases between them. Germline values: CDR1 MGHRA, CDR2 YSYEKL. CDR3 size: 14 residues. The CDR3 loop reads CASSQGQLNTEAFF. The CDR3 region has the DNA TGCGCCAGCAGCCAAGGACAGCTGAACACTGAAGCTTTCTTT.

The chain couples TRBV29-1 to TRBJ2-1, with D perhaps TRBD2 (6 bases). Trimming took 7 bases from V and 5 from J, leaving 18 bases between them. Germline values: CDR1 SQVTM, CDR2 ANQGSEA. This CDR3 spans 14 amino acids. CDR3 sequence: CSARRGDPHNEQFF. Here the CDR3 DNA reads TGCAGCGCCCGGAGGGGTGATCCCCACAATGAGCAGTTCTTC.